The entry below gives a single TCR beta chain sequence along with its context. Study processing details: From reference gene primer amplification, estimates of nucleated cell counts were derived. Sequencing was performed with immunoSEQ multiplex PCR; in TCRdb, only in-frame clones are kept and a portion is missing. D and trimming come from the DNA, and the V and J calls and clone size come from that table. This table has approximately 300,000 clones, about nine tenths appearing once. Donors in Cohort 3 counted as recovered after two negative PCRs, clearance, or symptom resolution. Looked up from germline, CDR1 is SGHKS and CDR2 is YYEKEE (reference sequence). The CDR3 extends over 15 amino acids. J lost 6 bases, V lost 1 base, and 6 bases had no gene match. The sample comes from a study of blood T cell repertoires in COVID-19. In the study overall: Acute-phase and convalescent COVID-19 samples originated in the United States, Italy and Spain. Sample material is recorded as cDNA or gDNA derived from T cells, B-cell-depleted T cells, or PBMCs.

Sequenced material: PBMCs or T cells enriched from blood (not recorded which). The V gene is TRBV5-5, the J gene TRBJ2-3; TRBD2 matches 9 bases. This TCR was recovered from a man aged 25 to 45 who had recovered from COVID-19. The CDR3 DNA reads TGTGCCAGCAGCTTGACGGGTAGCGGGAGTGATACGCAGTATTTT. As protein: CASSLTGSGSDTQYF.